Shown below are 27 T cell receptor beta chains from a single sample sequenced in a study of tissue-resident memory T cells in lung cancer. Study-wide findings and caveats: A single dominant clonotype averaged roughly 20% of tissue-resident memory T cells, suggesting tumor antigen-specific expansion.

No antigen is known for these receptors. Sorting of CD8+ T cells was based on CD103 expression. Each TCR sequencing library carried unique molecular identifiers. TCRdb independently ran MiXCR on the reads; one entry per CDR3 protein. The sample consists of hundreds of distinct CDR3 sequences, more than 20% of them appearing once. Material for sequencing was CD103+ CD8+ T cells from lung tumor tissue. The receptors stem from a human donor with treatment-naive lung cancer (subtype not recorded).

This clonotype has a handful of counts. The chain uses TRBV29-1 and TRBJ2-1; 9 nucleotides agree with TRBD1. The germline V gene has CDR1 SQVTM and CDR2 ANQGSEA. The CDR3 has 16 residues. Losses at the gene ends were 7 bases for V and 4 bases for J; bases not matched to a gene: 14. The CDR3 sequence is CSATFPQGAPYNEQFF. The CDR3 nucleotides read TGCAGCGCCACATTCCCACAGGGGGCCCCTTACAATGAGCAGTTCTTC.

This clonotype is categorized as large. This chain joins TRBV5-1 and TRBJ2-5; D is perhaps TRBD1 or TRBD2 (6 bases each). V gave up 0 bases and J gave up 5 bases, with 11 bases separating them. This CDR3 has 14 residues. Germline loops: CDR1 SGHRS, CDR2 YFSETQ. The CDR3 region has the DNA TGCGCCAGCAGCTTGGTCGGGGGCCGGGAGACCCAGTACTTC. Protein product: CASSLVGGRETQYF.

This clonotype was detected ten times or more. The chain recombines TRBV2 with TRBJ2-7; the D is unclear. The CDR3 loop spans 14 amino acids. Germline assignment: CDR1 SNHLY and CDR2 FYNNEI. V gave up 4 bases and J gave up 3 bases, with 13 bases separating them. Here the CDR3 reads CASSVVGSSYEQYF. The CDR3 region has the DNA TGTGCCAGCAGTGTCGTGGGCTCGAGCTACGAGCAGTACTTC.

This clonotype rates as large. CDR3 amino acids: CAISESYGPKQETQYF. The CDR3 bases are TGTGCCATCAGTGAGTCGTACGGACCAAAACAAGAGACCCAGTACTTC. The chain employs TRBV10-3 and TRBJ2-5; D is uncertain. The germline CDR1 and CDR2 sequences are ENHRY and SYGVKD. V lost 0 bases, J lost 2 bases, and 13 bases lay in between. The CDR3 spans 16 residues.

On this clonotype itself: A far larger clone is just one base off, so this is likely a read error. The chain carries TRBV7-2 and TRBJ2-7; TRBD1 or TRBD2 may be the D gene (5 bases each). CDR1 SGHTA and CDR2 FQGNSA come from the germline V gene. The CDR3 is made up of 16 amino acids. V dropped 1 base and J dropped 7 bases, with 20 bases sitting between them. The CDR3 nucleotides read TGTGCCAGCAGCTTAGTCCCAGGGAGCTCCTACAATGAGCAGTACTTC. Translation gives CASSLVPGSSYNEQYF.

By sample share, this clonotype is hyperexpanded. V usage is TRBV21-1 and J usage is TRBJ2-5; TRBD1 is the table's D call, not checked against the DNA. TRBV21-1 is marked as a pseudogene. The CDR3 loop spans 18 amino acids. The CDR3 loop is CASSKGELGTPPRETQYF. CDR3 coding DNA: TGTGCCAGCAGCAAAGGGGAGTTGGGGACACCCCCCCGGGAGACCCAGTACTTC.

This clonotype is judged large. The rearrangement links TRBV29-1 to TRBJ1-1; perhaps TRBD1 as D (5 bases). The CDR3 consists of 12 residues. Germline V CDR1 and CDR2: SQVTM, ANQGSEA. Trimming took 4 bases from V and 1 from J, leaving 7 bases between them. As DNA, the CDR3 is TGCAGCGTTGTGACAGAGAACACTGAAGCTTTCTTT. Translation gives CSVVTENTEAFF.

J is TRBJ1-5 and V is TRBV5-5; D uncertain. Trimming left V 1 base short and J 4 bases short, with 6 bases between. Germline assignment: CDR1 SGHKS and CDR2 YYEKEE (reference sequence). The CDR3 has 13 residues. CDR3 DNA sequence: TGTGCCAGCAGCTTGTGGGGTAATCAGCCCCAGCATTTT. Translating it yields CASSLWGNQPQHF.

This clonotype is judged medium-sized. V gene TRBV7-2 combines with J gene TRBJ1-1; no clear D gene. V was cut by 2 bases and J by 1 base, with 8 bases left in between. Germline CDR1 SGHTA, CDR2 FQGNSA. This CDR3 spans 14 amino acids. The CDR3 bases are TGTGCCAGCAGCTTAAGCTGGGAGAACACTGAAGCTTTCTTT. This translates into CASSLSWENTEAFF. Filled out from reference TRBV7-2 and TRBJ1-1, the complete variable domain reads GAGVSQSPSNKVTEKGKDVELRCDPISGHTALYWYRQSLGQGLEFLIYFQGNSAPDKSGLPSDRFSAERTGGSVSTLTIQRTQQEDSAVYLCASSLSWENTEAFFGQGTRLTVV.

By proportion, this clonotype is large (0.1 to 1%). This chain links TRBV19 with TRBJ1-1; the D gene is possibly TRBD1 (6 bases). The V gene's germline CDR1 is LNHDA and CDR2 SQIVND (reference sequence). CDR3 length equals 14 residues. V gave up 7 bases and J gave up 1 base, with 13 bases separating them. CDR3 coding DNA: TGTGCCAGTACTGCACAGGGATCGAACACTGAAGCTTTCTTT. The encoded protein is CASTAQGSNTEAFF.

This clonotype counts as large (0.1 to 1%). This chain joins TRBV25-1 and TRBJ2-7; 8 nucleotides match TRBD1. The CDR3 covers 17 residues. The germline V gene encodes CDR1 MGHDK and CDR2 SYGVNS. Trimming cost V 5 bases and J 3 bases; bases outside gene matches: 15. CDR3 in amino acids: CASSHGTGDPSRYEQYF. The CDR3 DNA is TGTGCCAGCAGTCATGGGACAGGAGATCCTAGTCGCTACGAGCAGTACTTC.

Within the sample, this clonotype is large. The chain is built from TRBV7-6 and TRBJ2-7, with D perhaps matching TRBD1 or TRBD2 (5 bases each). Trimming stripped 4 bases from V and 3 bases from J, with 10 bases between. The CDR3 consists of 13 residues. CDR1 and CDR2 (germline): SGHVS, FNYEAQ. CDR3 loop: CASSSGPNYEQYF. CDR3 coding DNA: TGTGCCAGCAGCTCGGGACCGAACTACGAGCAGTACTTC.

This clonotype is large. The chain employs TRBV14 and TRBJ1-1; TRBD1 agrees at 10 bases. J gave up 8 bases and V 4 bases, and 4 bases lay outside the gene matches. CDR1 SGHDN and CDR2 FVKESK come from the germline V gene. The CDR3 runs 13 residues. The CDR3 loop is CASSPGTGVEAFF. CDR3 sequence (DNA): TGTGCCAGCAGCCCGGGGACAGGGGTGGAAGCTTTCTTT.

This clonotype has only a few counts. J is TRBJ2-5 and V is TRBV2, with a tentative D call TRBD2 (5 bases). The CDR3 has 14 residues. The V gene lost 5 bases and the J gene lost 2 bases, with 12 bases spanning the gap. Germline-derived CDR1 and CDR2 are SNHLY and FYNNEI. The CDR3 bases are TGTGCCAGCAGTCAGGAGAGGGTTCAAGAGACCCAGTACTTC. Its protein product is CASSQERVQETQYF.

By frequency in the sample, this clonotype is large (0.1 to 1%). This chain connects TRBV29-1 to TRBJ1-2; D is undetermined. CDR1 SQVTM and CDR2 ANQGSEA come from the germline V gene. The CDR3 extends over 11 amino acids. Deletions cut 1 base from V and 7 bases from J, with 7 bases between. The CDR3 protein is CSVEAEGGYTF. CDR3 nucleotide sequence: TGCAGCGTTGAAGCAGAAGGTGGCTACACCTTC.

This clonotype occurred a few times. This chain uses TRBV2 with TRBJ1-1, with TRBD1 matching over 9 bases. The germline V gene encodes CDR1 SNHLY and CDR2 FYNNEI. V shed 8 bases, J shed 1 base, and the junction held 8 bases outside the gene matches. The CDR3 spans 15 residues. In DNA form, the CDR3 reads TGTGCCAGCGAGGACAGGGGATATACGAACACTGAAGCTTTCTTT. Translated, it gives CASEDRGYTNTEAFF. Filled out from reference TRBV2 and TRBJ1-1, the complete variable domain reads EPEVTQTPSHQVTQMGQEVILRCVPISNHLYFYWYRQILGQKVEFLVSFYNNEISEKSEIFDDQFSVERPDGSNFTLKIRSTKLEDSAMYFCASEDRGYTNTEAFFGQGTRLTVV.

This sequence joins TRBV11-2 and TRBJ2-7, with 14 positions matching TRBD2. Germline V gives CDR1 SGHAT, CDR2 FQNNGV. Trimming cost V 4 bases and J 4 bases; bases outside gene matches: 6. CDR3 length equals 16 residues. The CDR3 spells CASSYPGLAGAYEQYF. The CDR3 DNA is TGTGCCAGCAGCTACCCGGGACTAGCGGGAGCATACGAGCAGTACTTC.

This clonotype is deemed large. The chain carries TRBV7-9 and TRBJ2-1; unclear D gene. CDR1 is SEHNR and CDR2 is FQNEAQ in the germline V gene (reference sequence). Trimming left V 2 bases short and J 8 bases short, with 10 bases between. The CDR3 has 13 amino acids. The CDR3 DNA reads TGTGCCAGCAGCTTAAGTATTAGCCATGAGCAGTTCTTC. It codes for CASSLSISHEQFF.

Sample share makes this clonotype large (0.1 to 1%). The V call is TRBV28, the J call TRBJ2-1; no reliable D call. Germline V gives CDR1 MDHEN, CDR2 SYDVKM. CDR3 length: 13 residues. V was cut by 2 bases and J by 5 bases, with 7 bases left in between. In DNA form, the CDR3 reads TGTGCCAGCAGTTTACCCCCACACAATGAGCAGTTCTTC. It specifies CASSLPPHNEQFF.

The rearrangement links TRBV29-1 to TRBJ2-7; D is undetermined. Germline V gene lookup returns CDR1 SQVTM and CDR2 ANQGSEA. The CDR3 totals 12 residues. V was clipped by 6 bases and J by 3 bases, with 12 bases between them. The CDR3 is CSVVKPGYEQYF. For the CDR3, the DNA is TGCAGCGTCGTCAAGCCCGGCTACGAGCAGTACTTC.

By share of the sample, this clonotype is large. The chain is built from TRBV28 and TRBJ2-3; D is unclear. CDR3 size: 14 residues. Trimming stripped 3 bases from V and 1 base from J, with 8 bases between. Germline CDR1 is MDHEN and CDR2 is SYDVKM. The CDR3 DNA sequence: TGTGCCAGCAGTTTCGTCGCGGGCACAGATACGCAGTATTTT. This encodes CASSFVAGTDTQYF.

This clonotype is large (0.1 to 1%) within its sample. The V call is TRBV29-1, the J call TRBJ2-5; D tentatively fits TRBD1 or TRBD2 (5 bases each). The CDR3 covers 13 residues. CDR1 SQVTM and CDR2 ANQGSEA come from the germline V gene. The V gene lost 3 bases and the J gene lost 5 bases, with 13 bases spanning the gap. As DNA, the CDR3 is TGCAGCGTTGAGAAGGAGGCAGGGGAGACCCAGTACTTC. It codes for CSVEKEAGETQYF.

The chain employs TRBV24-1 and TRBJ2-6, with TRBD1 as a possible D gene (6 bases). Germline V gene lookup returns CDR1 KGHDR and CDR2 SFDVKD. The CDR3 runs to 16 residues. The CDR3 spells CTTSDPRGAEANVLTF. CDR3 DNA: TGTACAACCAGTGATCCCAGGGGAGCTGAGGCCAACGTCCTGACTTTC.

This clonotype ranks as medium-sized. CDR3 protein: CASSSGVAGEFYEQYF. The CDR3 nucleotides read TGTGCCAGCAGCTCCGGGGTAGCGGGAGAATTTTACGAGCAGTACTTC. The rearrangement joins TRBV6-5 to TRBJ2-7; TRBD2 aligns across 9 bases. This CDR3 region has 16 residues. Germline-derived CDR1 and CDR2 are MNHEY and SVGAGI. V was pared by 6 bases and J by 4 bases, with 13 bases of the junction left unmatched.

This clonotype is classed as large (0.1 to 1%). CDR3 region: CASSLEAPGPQHF. The DNA of the CDR3 is TGTGCCAGCAGCTTAGAGGCCCCTGGGCCCCAGCATTTT. This sequence joins TRBV11-2 and TRBJ1-5; D is uncertain. Germline CDR1 reads SGHAT; CDR2 reads FQNNGV. CDR3 length equals 13 residues. Trimming shortened V by 0 bases and J by 9 bases, and 9 bases separated the two germline ends.

This clonotype is labeled medium-sized. The chain is built from TRBV2 and TRBJ2-7; D gene uncertain. Trimming took off 1 base at V and 2 bases at J, with 9 bases between the two ends. There are 14 residues in the CDR3. CDR1 is SNHLY and CDR2 is FYNNEI in the germline V gene. The CDR3 bases are TGTGCCAGCAGTGAAGAGGGATACGCCTACGAGCAGTACTTC. It yields the protein CASSEEGYAYEQYF.

This clonotype is categorized as large. This chain joins TRBV7-9 and TRBJ1-4; tentative D call: TRBD1 (6 bases). Per the germline V gene, CDR1 is SEHNR and CDR2 is FQNEAQ (reference sequence). V shed 1 base and J shed 8 bases, with 11 bases lying between them. This CDR3 comprises 14 residues. The DNA for the CDR3 is TGTGCCAGCAGCTTAGGGTCGACAGGCGAAAAACTGTTTTTT. The encoded protein is CASSLGSTGEKLFF.